The entry that follows covers one T cell receptor (beta chain) sequence. One end of the junction is discordant with germline, which a read error may explain. The record originates from a study of OX40 agonist ivuxolimab in advanced cancers. Study details: Intravenous ivuxolimab at 0.01 to 10 mg/kg was given to patients every 2 weeks.

Germline V CDR1 and CDR2: LGHNA, YSLEER. The CDR3 contains 11 residues. Assay: immunoSEQ multiplex PCR; the TCRdb copy retains only in-frame clones and omits some. The profile shows roughly 64,000 clones, over 65% of them singletons. The V call is TRBV4-3, the J call TRBJ2-7; D perhaps matches TRBD2 (5 bases). This material consisted of CD4+ or CD8+ T cells sorted from blood, taken in a trial of the OX40 agonist ivuxolimab. The clonotype was recovered from an adult with an advanced solid tumor such as melanoma, head and neck, liver or kidney cancer. CDR3 protein: CASIPRGTVDF. The CDR3 nucleotides are TGCGCCAGCATCCCTCGGGGAACGGTGGACTTC.